This TCR beta chain was documented in a study of memory CD8 T cells in hepatitis C reinfection. Study information: Samples late or after reinfection came 12 to 24 weeks post-detection.

V trimming: 7 bases; J trimming: 10 bases; junction bases outside the gene matches: 13. The length of the CDR3 is 16 residues. In germline, CDR1 is SEHNR, CDR2 FQNEAQ (reference sequence). Time point given: late/post reinfection, 12 to 24 weeks after detection. Sorted cells were sequenced directly ex vivo without any in vitro expansion. Assay used: immunoSEQ multiplex PCR; TCRdb lists only in-frame clones, some missing. The sample consists of 45,000 to 50,000 clones, 75% to 90% of them appearing once. Sequencing was performed on naive CD8+ T cells sorted from blood. The chain carries TRBV7-9 and TRBJ2-1, with 13 bases lining up with TRBD2. The sequence derives from a young man with hepatitis C virus infection. The DNA of the CDR3 is TGTGCCAGCACCCCGGGACTAGCGGGACCCTTGGAAGAGCAGTTCTTC. Translated, it gives CASTPGLAGPLEEQFF.